These 29 T cell receptor beta chains share one sample of origin, sequenced in a study of T cells in Graves' hyperthyroidism and ophthalmopathy. Amplified TCR beta CDR3 regions derived from RNA transcripts. An initial round of RT-PCR targeting the TCR CDR3 relied on the HTBI primer set. TCRdb used MiXCR to reprocess the multiplex PCR reads, holding one entry per CDR3 protein. Altogether around 450,000 distinct CDR3 sequences are present, 15% to 18% being singletons, with the ten largest covering 7.5% to 9%. The sample was blood. These receptors came from a woman between 18 and 29 years old with Graves' hyperthyroidism.

This clonotype occurred a few times. The chain is built from TRBV5-8 and TRBJ2-3; TRBD2 agrees at 13 bases. The ends lost 3 bases at V and 5 bases at J; junction bases unmatched: 6. Germline CDR1 reads SGHTS; CDR2 reads YDEGEE. CDR3 length equals 16 residues. CDR3 DNA sequence: TGTGCCAGCAGCTCAACTAGCGGGGGGGCTTTAGATACGCAGTATTTT. This gives the protein CASSSTSGGALDTQYF. The full variable domain, completed using reference TRBV5-8 and TRBJ2-3, is EAGVTQSPTHLIKTRGQQATLRCSPISGHTSVYWYQQALGLGLQFLLWYDEGEERNRGNFPPRFSGRQFPNYSSELNVNALELEDSALYLCASSSTSGGALDTQYFGPGTRLTVL.

This clonotype was counted ten times or more. The rearrangement links TRBV12-3 or TRBV12-4 to TRBJ2-4, with D tentatively TRBD1 or TRBD2 (5 bases each). V was pared by 2 bases and J by 4 bases, with 12 bases between. The CDR3 sequence is 15 residues long. The CDR3 protein is CASSLLAGAKNIQYF. In nucleotides, the CDR3 is TGTGCCAGCAGTTTATTGGCCGGGGCTAAAAACATTCAGTACTTC.

This clonotype was recorded many times. J is TRBJ2-7 and V is TRBV19; 8 bases match TRBD2. The CDR3 spans 15 residues. After removal of 3 bases from V and 0 bases from J, the junction contained 4 bases not matched to a gene. The germline V gene encodes CDR1 LNHDA and CDR2 SQIVND (reference sequence). This chain's CDR3 is CASSMSSGNSYEQYF. The CDR3 bases are TGTGCCAGTAGTATGAGTAGCGGGAACTCCTACGAGCAGTACTTC.

This clonotype was recorded at least ten times. The rearrangement joins TRBV11-1 to TRBJ2-5, with 14 bases matching TRBD2. The CDR3 covers 17 residues. V shed 5 bases, J shed 4 bases, and the junction held 9 bases outside the gene matches. Per germline, CDR1 SGHAT and CDR2 FQDESV (reference sequence). The CDR3 bases are TGTGCCAGCAGCCTTTTTGGACTAGCGGGAGGACGAGAGACCCAGTACTTC. Protein: CASSLFGLAGGRETQYF.

This clonotype was observed many times. V and J are TRBV3-1 and TRBJ2-3; 9 nucleotides line up with TRBD2. Trimming cost V 1 base and J 2 bases; bases outside gene matches: 1. CDR3 length: 15 residues. Germline loops: CDR1 LGHDT, CDR2 YNNKEL (reference sequence). The CDR3 DNA follows: TGTGCCAGCAGCCAAGGACTAGCGGACACAGATACGCAGTATTTT. It specifies CASSQGLADTDTQYF.

This clonotype was recorded at least ten times. The CDR3 region has the DNA TGTGCCAGCAGCTCGGGACTAGCGGGAGGGGAAAACATTCAGTACTTC. It codes for CASSSGLAGGENIQYF. The chain uses TRBV12-3 or TRBV12-4 and TRBJ2-4; TRBD2 matches 16 bases. The CDR3 totals 16 residues. V shed 6 bases and J 5 bases; nucleotides not matched to a gene: 4.

This chain links TRBV20-1 with TRBJ2-5; 14 bases map to TRBD2. The ends lost 3 bases at V and 5 bases at J; junction bases unmatched: 8. CDR3 length equals 16 residues. Germline V lookup: CDR1 DFQATT, CDR2 SNEGSKA (reference sequence). The chain's CDR3 is CSASNRGLAGDETQYF. DNA for the CDR3: TGCAGTGCTAGCAATAGGGGACTAGCGGGAGATGAGACCCAGTACTTC.

This clonotype has more than one count but fewer than ten. V and J are TRBV24-1 and TRBJ2-1; TRBD2 matches 12 bases. Germline loops: CDR1 KGHDR, CDR2 SFDVKD. This CDR3 has 17 amino acids. Trimming at V came to 2 bases and at J to 5 bases, leaving 6 bases not matched to a gene. The CDR3 here is CATSDSRTSGVHNEQFF. The CDR3 DNA reads as TGTGCCACCAGTGATTCCCGGACTAGCGGGGTCCACAATGAGCAGTTCTTC.

The sample holds many counts of this clonotype. The rearrangement uses TRBV6-2 or TRBV6-3 and TRBJ2-7; possible D gene TRBD1, 6 bases. The germline V and J ends were trimmed by 7 bases and 0 bases, with 19 bases remaining between them. Germline V lookup: CDR1 MNHEY, CDR2 SVGEGT. The CDR3 is 16 amino acids. CDR3 residues: CASTLKPGHSSYEQYF. The CDR3 DNA sequence: TGTGCCAGCACCCTGAAACCGGGACACTCCTCCTACGAGCAGTACTTC.

This clonotype was detected many times. CDR3 region: CASSPVRDQPQHF. The CDR3 DNA is TGCGCCAGCAGCCCCGTCAGGGATCAGCCCCAGCATTTT. The rearrangement uses TRBV5-1 and TRBJ1-5; D possibly corresponds to TRBD1 (5 bases). The V end was cut by 4 bases, the J end by 5 bases, with 10 bases between. Germline V lookup: CDR1 SGHRS, CDR2 YFSETQ. The CDR3 spans 13 residues.

This clonotype was observed many times. The chain has TRBV7-3 and TRBJ2-7, with D unclear. With 5 bases removed from V and 3 bases from J, the gap between germline ends came to 11 bases. The germline V gene has CDR1 SGHTA and CDR2 FQGTGA. This CDR3 region has 13 residues. CDR3 sequence (DNA): TGTGCCAGCAGCCTCAGCAAAGGCTACGAGCAGTACTTC. Protein: CASSLSKGYEQYF.

The table lists this clonotype with many counts. V gene TRBV6-2 or TRBV6-3 combines with J gene TRBJ1-2, with D perhaps matching TRBD1 (6 bases). CDR3 length: 17 amino acids. Trimming removed 0 bases from V and 0 bases from J, with 14 bases in between. Germline assignment: CDR1 MNHEY and CDR2 SVGEGT. The CDR3 loop is CASSYSLEEGANYGYTF. As DNA, the CDR3 is TGTGCCAGCAGTTACTCTCTCGAGGAGGGGGCTAACTATGGCTACACCTTC.

This clonotype was seen more than once but under ten times. V usage is TRBV19 and J usage is TRBJ2-1; the D call may be TRBD1 or TRBD2 (5 bases each). The germline V gene has CDR1 LNHDA and CDR2 SQIVND (reference sequence). CDR3 size: 14 residues. V dropped 3 bases and J dropped 2 bases, with 8 bases sitting between them. In nucleotides, the CDR3 is TGTGCCAGTAGTATGGGGACCCCCTACAATGAGCAGTTCTTC. This translates into CASSMGTPYNEQFF.

This clonotype was observed once. The chain couples TRBV25-1 to TRBJ1-4; D possibly corresponds to TRBD1 (5 bases). Germline V CDR1 and CDR2: MGHDK, SYGVNS. The ends were cut back, 8 bases at V and 10 bases at J, with 14 bases in the middle. This CDR3 has 12 amino acids. CDR3 sequence: CASRDPGRKLFF. The CDR3 DNA is TGTGCCAGCCGGGACCCGGGGCGAAAACTGTTTTTT. The whole variable domain, filled in from reference TRBV25-1 and TRBJ1-4, reads EADIYQTPRYLVIGTGKKITLECSQTMGHDKMYWYQQDPGMELHLIHYSYGVNSTEKGDLSSESTVSRIRTEHFPLTLESARPSHTSQYLCASRDPGRKLFFGSGTQLSVL.

The chain combines TRBV7-9 with TRBJ2-2, with TRBD2 matching over 8 bases. The V segment lost 5 bases and the J segment 1 base; nucleotides outside the gene matches: 18. Germline V lookup: CDR1 SEHNR, CDR2 FQNEAQ (reference sequence). The CDR3 extends over 20 amino acids. CDR3 residues: CASSRARGPAGEWNTGELFF. CDR3 coding DNA: TGTGCCAGCAGCCGGGCTCGGGGACCAGCGGGAGAATGGAACACCGGGGAGCTGTTTTTT. Variable domain in full (rest from reference TRBV7-9 and TRBJ2-2): DTGVSQNPRHKITKRGQNVTFRCDPISEHNRLYWYRQTLGQGPEFLTYFQNEAQLEKSRLLSDRFSAERPKGSFSTLEIQRTEQGDSAMYLCASSRARGPAGEWNTGELFFGEGSRLTVL.

The sample holds many counts of this clonotype. The rearrangement uses TRBV7-9 and TRBJ2-4, with TRBD2 matching 8 bases. V was pared by 4 bases and J by 1 base, with 15 bases of the junction left unmatched. The CDR3 totals 19 residues. Germline CDR1 reads SEHNR; CDR2 reads FQNEAQ (reference sequence). CDR3 coding DNA: TGTGCCAGCAGCTCCCGGGGGGGAGCGGGGGCCTCGGCCAAAAACATTCAGTACTTC. Protein: CASSSRGGAGASAKNIQYF.

Many counts were recorded for this clonotype. This sequence joins TRBV11-2 and TRBJ2-5; 13 nucleotides align to TRBD2. The CDR3 has 15 residues. V lost 5 bases and J lost 6; bases outside the gene matches: 6. In germline, CDR1 is SGHAT, CDR2 FQNNGV. Written as DNA, the CDR3 is TGTGCCAGCAGCGTACTAGCGGGGGGGCCTCAGACCCAGTACTTC. It encodes CASSVLAGGPQTQYF. The full variable domain, completed using reference TRBV11-2 and TRBJ2-5, is EAGVAQSPRYKIIEKRQSVAFWCNPISGHATLYWYQQILGQGPKLLIQFQNNGVVDDSQLPKDRFSAERLKGVDSTLKIQPAKLEDSAVYLCASSVLAGGPQTQYFGPGTRLLVL.

About this clonotype itself: A read error may be the cause here, since a much bigger clone is one base away. The V call is TRBV5-1, the J call TRBJ2-3, with 7 bases matching TRBD1. Germline V gene data show CDR1 as SGHRS and CDR2 as YFSETQ. V trimming: 0 bases; J trimming: 2 bases; junction bases outside the gene matches: 9. The CDR3 extends over 17 amino acids. The CDR3, as DNA: TGCGCCAGCAGCTTGGACAGGGGAACTATCAACACAGATACGCAGTATTTT. Its protein product is CASSLDRGTINTDTQYF.

At least ten counts were recorded for this clonotype. J is TRBJ2-1 and V is TRBV3-1, with 11 bases aligning to TRBD2. This CDR3 is 15 amino acids long. Germline lookup yields CDR1 LGHDT and CDR2 YNNKEL (reference sequence). J gave up 13 bases and V 0 bases, and 8 bases lay outside the gene matches. Here the CDR3 DNA reads TGTGCCAGCAGCCAAGAGTCTAGCGGGGGGCCCGGACAGTTCTTC. Translated: CASSQESSGGPGQFF.

This clonotype was recorded at least ten times. The chain carries TRBV12-3 or TRBV12-4 and TRBJ1-5, with D possibly matching TRBD1 (5 bases). The ends were cut back, 3 bases at V and 4 bases at J, with 13 bases in the middle. There are 15 residues in the CDR3. DNA for the CDR3: TGTGCCAGCAGTTTGGGCGGGGCCCCAAATCAGCCCCAGCATTTT. Amino acids: CASSLGGAPNQPQHF.

This clonotype was seen many times. This chain joins TRBV15 and TRBJ2-7; 12 nucleotides align to TRBD2. V was pared by 3 bases and J by 0 bases, with 12 bases of the junction left unmatched. The CDR3 has 19 residues. Germline values: CDR1 LNHNV, CDR2 YYDKDF (reference sequence). In DNA form, the CDR3 reads TGTGCCACCAGCAGCCACCAAGGGACTAGCGGGCCTCCCTCCTACGAGCAGTACTTC. The encoded protein is CATSSHQGTSGPPSYEQYF. The full variable domain, rest sourced from reference TRBV15 and TRBJ2-7, is DAMVIQNPRYQVTQFGKPVTLSCSQTLNHNVMYWYQQKSSQAPKLLFHYYDKDFNNEADTPDNFQSRRPNTSFCFLDIRSPGLGDTAMYLCATSSHQGTSGPPSYEQYFGPGTRLTVT.

With regard to this clonotype: A read error may explain this, as a much larger clone is one base away. The CDR3 region has the DNA TGTGCCAGCAGCCGGACAGGGCAGGGGGCCAATGGCTACACCTTC. It yields the protein CASSRTGQGANGYTF. This chain joins TRBV7-9 and TRBJ1-2, with 8 nucleotides matching TRBD1. The CDR3 has 15 residues. J was trimmed by 6 bases and V by 5 bases; bases with no gene match: 11. Germline V gene data show CDR1 as SEHNR and CDR2 as FQNEAQ (reference sequence).

This rearrangement joins TRBV28 to TRBJ1-3, with 7 bases identical to TRBD1. Losses at the gene ends were 5 bases for V and 0 bases for J; bases not matched to a gene: 10. The CDR3 has 17 amino acids. Germline-derived CDR1 and CDR2 are MDHEN and SYDVKM. CDR3 in DNA: TGTGCCAGCAGTCCCCCTTTAGGGACAGTCTCTGGAAACACCATATATTTT. Amino acid sequence: CASSPPLGTVSGNTIYF.

In this sample, this clonotype turned up a few times. The genes are TRBV6-1 and TRBJ1-5; 11 nucleotides agree with TRBD1. This CDR3 contains 15 residues. Germline V CDR1 and CDR2: MNHNS, SASEGT. V shed 6 bases, J shed 6 bases, and the junction held 7 bases outside the gene matches. CDR3 bases: TGTGCCAGCAGCCCCGGACAGGGGGCGGCTCAGCCCCAGCATTTT. This sequence encodes CASSPGQGAAQPQHF.

This clonotype was observed at least ten times. The chain employs TRBV15 and TRBJ2-1, with D unresolved. Per the germline V gene, CDR1 is LNHNV and CDR2 is YYDKDF (reference sequence). The CDR3 consists of 15 residues. V was pared by 0 bases and J by 0 bases, with 6 bases between. The CDR3, as DNA: TGTGCCACCAGCAGAGAGGAAGCCTCCTACAATGAGCAGTTCTTC. This gives the protein CATSREEASYNEQFF.

V and J are TRBV28 and TRBJ2-5; TRBD1 is a possible D gene (6 bases). Trimming removed 6 bases from V and 5 bases from J, with 16 bases in between. Germline-derived CDR1 and CDR2 are MDHEN and SYDVKM. There are 14 residues in the CDR3. The DNA of the CDR3 is TGTGCCAGCAGGTTCGGCGGACAGATGGAGACCCAGTACTTC. Its protein is CASRFGGQMETQYF. Full variable domain (missing parts from reference TRBV28 and TRBJ2-5): DVKVTQSSRYLVKRTGEKVFLECVQDMDHENMFWYRQDPGLGLRLIYFSYDVKMKEKGDIPEGYSVSREKKERFSLILESASTNQTSMYLCASRFGGQMETQYFGPGTRLLVL.

The CDR3 spells CSASGTRQETQYF. CDR3 coding DNA: TGCAGTGCCTCAGGGACTAGACAAGAGACCCAGTACTTC. This chain joins TRBV20-1 and TRBJ2-5; 8 nucleotides match TRBD2. The length of the CDR3 is 13 residues. V lost 6 bases to trimming and J lost 2 bases; unmatched junction nucleotides: 5. CDR1 is DFQATT and CDR2 is SNEGSKA in the germline V gene (reference sequence).

This chain connects TRBV5-1 to TRBJ2-3, with D uncertain. Germline-derived CDR1 and CDR2 are SGHRS and YFSETQ. There are 15 residues in the CDR3. V dropped 2 bases and J dropped 0 bases, with 10 bases sitting between them. The CDR3 DNA follows: TGCGCCAGCAGCTTCGAGGACCCCAGCACAGATACGCAGTATTTT. Translation: CASSFEDPSTDTQYF.

This clonotype has a count of ten or more. The chain couples TRBV6-1 to TRBJ1-2, with 9 bases that match TRBD1. J gave up 7 bases and V 4 bases, and 13 bases lay outside the gene matches. Germline V gives CDR1 MNHNS, CDR2 SASEGT. This CDR3 contains 16 residues. The CDR3 coding sequence is TGTGCCAGCAGTGGGGAGGGGACAGGGCTCTCCCCTGGCTACACCTTC. It codes for CASSGEGTGLSPGYTF.